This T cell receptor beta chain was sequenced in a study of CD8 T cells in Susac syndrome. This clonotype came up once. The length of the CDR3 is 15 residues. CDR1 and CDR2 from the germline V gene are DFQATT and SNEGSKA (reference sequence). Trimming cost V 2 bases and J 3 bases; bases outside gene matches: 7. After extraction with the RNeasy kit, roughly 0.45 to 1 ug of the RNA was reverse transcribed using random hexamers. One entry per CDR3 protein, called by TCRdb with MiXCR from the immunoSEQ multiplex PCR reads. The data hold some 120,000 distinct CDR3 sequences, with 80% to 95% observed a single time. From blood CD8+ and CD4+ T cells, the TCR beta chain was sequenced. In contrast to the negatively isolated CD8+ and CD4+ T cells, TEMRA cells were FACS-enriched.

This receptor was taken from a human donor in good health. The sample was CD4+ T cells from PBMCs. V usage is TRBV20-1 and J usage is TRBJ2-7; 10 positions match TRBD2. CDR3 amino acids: CSARLSGRLSYEQYF. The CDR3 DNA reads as TGCAGTGCTAGACTTAGCGGGAGGTTGAGCTACGAGCAGTACTTC.